This T cell receptor beta chain was sequenced during a study of PD-1 blockade in classical Hodgkin lymphoma. TCRdb keeps only in-frame clones here, not all; method: immunoSEQ multiplex PCR. The sample lists 35,000 to 50,000 clones; approximately 80% were seen once. Autologous stem cell transplantation was followed by relapse in every patient, and brentuximab vedotin exposure varied. Best responses included complete response and partial response; otherwise, the best response was progressive disease. The CDR3 extends over 15 amino acids. CDR1 MNHEY and CDR2 SMNVEV come from the germline V gene (reference sequence). V shed 0 bases and J 5 bases; nucleotides not matched to a gene: 4. Study-wide results and caveats: Individuals initiating nivolumab under 1 year after ASCT were excluded. At C4D1, TCR diversity had climbed significantly for CD4+ cells, though not for CD8+ cells.

Worth noting for this clone: What it binds is not known.

This TCR was sampled from a human donor with classical Hodgkin lymphoma. The rearrangement links TRBV27 to TRBJ1-2; TRBD1 matches at 9 bases. The sample here was peripheral blood mononuclear cells (PBMCs), taken at baseline. This chain's CDR3 is CASSLSTGGRYGYTF. The CDR3 DNA reads as TGTGCCAGCAGTTTATCGACAGGGGGTCGGTATGGCTACACCTTC.